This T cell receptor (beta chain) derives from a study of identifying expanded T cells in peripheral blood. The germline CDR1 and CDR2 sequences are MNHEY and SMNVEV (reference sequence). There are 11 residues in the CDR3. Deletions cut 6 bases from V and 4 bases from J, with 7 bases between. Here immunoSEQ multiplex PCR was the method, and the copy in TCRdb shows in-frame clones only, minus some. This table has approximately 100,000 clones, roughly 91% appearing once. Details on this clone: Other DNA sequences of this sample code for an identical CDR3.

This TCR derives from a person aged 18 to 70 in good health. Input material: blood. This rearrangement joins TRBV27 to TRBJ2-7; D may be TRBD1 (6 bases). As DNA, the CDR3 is TGTGCCAGCAGACAGGGTTACGAGCAGTACTTC. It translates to CASRQGYEQYF.